Listed below are T cell receptor beta chains from one sample, sequenced in a study of shared clonotypes between healthy human individuals. Using immunoSEQ multiplex PCR, the repertoire was profiled, and TCRdb retains in-frame clones only, with some absent. The table lists about 820,000 clones, over 90% of them singletons. Sequences were obtained from naive CD8+ T cells sorted from blood. The source is a man aged 25 to 40 in good health. Both conserved end residues are part of each CDR3. D genes are given only for firm matches. Not every row has a clone size; where given, it reads once, few, many or a size class.

D gene: TRBD2; V gene: TRBV7-9; clone size: .; CDR3 length: 16; J gene: TRBJ2-5; CDR3 DNA: TGTGCCAGCAGCAAAACCCTAGCGGGAGTGAATGAGACCCAGTACTTC; CDR3 protein: CASSKTLAGVNETQYF
D gene: TRBD2; V gene: TRBV7-6; clone size: .; CDR3 length: 14; J gene: TRBJ2-1; CDR3 DNA: TGTGCCAGCAGCTCCCGACTAGCGGGGAATGAGCAGTTCTTC; CDR3 protein: CASSSRLAGNEQFF
D gene: TRBD2; V gene: TRBV7-9; clone size: .; CDR3 length: 14; J gene: TRBJ2-7; CDR3 DNA: TGTGCCAGCAGCCCCCAGGGAGGGCTCCGCGAGCAGTACTTC; CDR3 protein: CASSPQGGLREQYF
D gene: .; V gene: TRBV19; clone size: .; CDR3 length: 13; J gene: TRBJ2-7; CDR3 DNA: TGTGCCAGTAGTTGGGCGGGTACCTACGAGCAGTACTTC; CDR3 protein: CASSWAGTYEQYF
D gene: .; V gene: TRBV7-9; clone size: .; CDR3 length: 17; J gene: TRBJ1-2; CDR3 DNA: TGTGCCAGCAGCTCTACGAGGCAGGGTGAGATTAACTATGGCTACACCTTC; CDR3 protein: CASSSTRQGEINYGYTF
D gene: .; V gene: TRBV7-8; clone size: .; CDR3 length: 12; J gene: TRBJ1-2; CDR3 DNA: TGTGCCAGCAGCTTAGTTGGATATGGCTACACCTTC; CDR3 protein: CASSLVGYGYTF
D gene: .; V gene: TRBV20-1; clone size: .; CDR3 length: 10; J gene: TRBJ2-7; CDR3 DNA: TGCAGTGCGACCCCAGGCGAGCAGTACTTC; CDR3 protein: CSATPGEQYF
D gene: .; V gene: TRBV7-9; clone size: once; CDR3 length: 14; J gene: TRBJ2-7; CDR3 DNA: TGTGCCAGCAGCCCTTCCCGGGGCTCCTACGAGCAGTACTTC; CDR3 protein: CASSPSRGSYEQYF
D gene: .; V gene: TRBV5-5; clone size: .; CDR3 length: 15; J gene: TRBJ1-2; CDR3 DNA: TGTGCCAGCAGACATAGGACGGAAGCTAACTATGGCTACACCTTC; CDR3 protein: CASRHRTEANYGYTF
D gene: .; V gene: TRBV25-1; clone size: few; CDR3 length: 16; J gene: TRBJ2-1; CDR3 DNA: TGTGCCAGCAGTGACGGGCTCCCTAGCCCCTACAATGAGCAGTTCTTC; CDR3 protein: CASSDGLPSPYNEQFF
D gene: .; V gene: TRBV27; clone size: once; CDR3 length: 18; J gene: TRBJ2-3; CDR3 DNA: TGTGCCAGCAGTTTAATTCCCCCGACCGAGGATGGCACAGATACGCAGTATTTT; CDR3 protein: CASSLIPPTEDGTDTQYF
D gene: .; V gene: TRBV9; clone size: .; CDR3 length: 15; J gene: TRBJ2-3; CDR3 DNA: TGTGCCAGCAGCGTAGTTGAGAGAACCACAGATACGCAGTATTTT; CDR3 protein: CASSVVERTTDTQYF
D gene: .; V gene: TRBV29-1; clone size: .; CDR3 length: 13; J gene: TRBJ2-1; CDR3 DNA: TGCAGCGCATTAGACAGTTTTTACAATGAGCAGTTCTTC; CDR3 protein: CSALDSFYNEQFF
D gene: .; V gene: TRBV7-9; clone size: .; CDR3 length: 14; J gene: TRBJ2-7; CDR3 DNA: TGTGCCAGCAGCTCTGAACTTCACTCCTACGAGCAGTACTTC; CDR3 protein: CASSSELHSYEQYF
D gene: .; V gene: TRBV18; clone size: .; CDR3 length: 14; J gene: TRBJ2-3; CDR3 DNA: TGTGCCAGCTCACCACAAAGCCTCGATGATACGCAGTATTTT; CDR3 protein: CASSPQSLDDTQYF
D gene: TRBD1; V gene: TRBV27; clone size: .; CDR3 length: 13; J gene: TRBJ1-1; CDR3 DNA: TGTGCCAGCAGGCCCGGGACAGCCCACGAAGCTTTCTTT; CDR3 protein: CASRPGTAHEAFF
D gene: .; V gene: TRBV27; clone size: .; CDR3 length: 14; J gene: TRBJ2-2; CDR3 DNA: TGTGCCAGCAGTGACAGTTTAAGCACCGGGGAGCTGTTTTTT; CDR3 protein: CASSDSLSTGELFF
D gene: .; V gene: TRBV5-1; clone size: .; CDR3 length: 13; J gene: TRBJ2-7; CDR3 DNA: TGCGCCAGCAGCCCGCGAGGAGGCTACGAGCAGTACTTC; CDR3 protein: CASSPRGGYEQYF
D gene: TRBD2; V gene: TRBV5-6; clone size: .; CDR3 length: 14; J gene: TRBJ2-7; CDR3 DNA: TGTGCCAGCGAGCTACCGGGAGGTGCTGGCGAGCAGTACTTC; CDR3 protein: CASELPGGAGEQYF
D gene: .; V gene: TRBV29-1; clone size: .; CDR3 length: 15; J gene: TRBJ2-3; CDR3 DNA: TGCAGCGTTGTTTTTCTTTCCCTGTCCACAGATACGCAGTATTTT; CDR3 protein: CSVVFLSLSTDTQYF
D gene: .; V gene: TRBV6-5; clone size: .; CDR3 length: 12; J gene: TRBJ2-2; CDR3 DNA: TGTGCCAGCAGCCACGGGGGTGGGGAGCTGTTTTTT; CDR3 protein: CASSHGGGELFF
D gene: .; V gene: TRBV2; clone size: .; CDR3 length: 15; J gene: TRBJ2-5; CDR3 DNA: TGTGCCAGCAGTGATGTGACTAGTCGGGTAGAGACCCAGTACTTC; CDR3 protein: CASSDVTSRVETQYF
D gene: .; V gene: TRBV27; clone size: .; CDR3 length: 12; J gene: TRBJ1-1; CDR3 DNA: TGTGCCAGCAGTACCAGAGGGACTGAAGCTTTCTTT; CDR3 protein: CASSTRGTEAFF
D gene: .; V gene: TRBV21-1; clone size: .; CDR3 length: 18; J gene: TRBJ2-7; CDR3 DNA: TGTGCCAGCAGCACAGCCGGGACTAGCGGGAGCGAAGGGTACGAGCAGTACTTC; CDR3 protein: CASSTAGTSGSEGYEQYF
D gene: TRBD1; V gene: TRBV29-1; clone size: .; CDR3 length: 13; J gene: TRBJ2-7; CDR3 DNA: TGCAGCGTCAAGACAGGGGGCGGCTACGAGCAGTACTTC; CDR3 protein: CSVKTGGGYEQYF
D gene: .; V gene: TRBV4-3; clone size: .; CDR3 length: 14; J gene: TRBJ1-1; CDR3 DNA: TGCGCCAGCAGTCACAGGGCGGAGGGGACTGAAGCTTTCTTT; CDR3 protein: CASSHRAEGTEAFF
D gene: .; V gene: TRBV5-4; clone size: .; CDR3 length: 15; J gene: TRBJ2-2; CDR3 DNA: TGTGCCAGCAGTTCCGGGACAACGAACACCGGGGAGCTGTTTTTT; CDR3 protein: CASSSGTTNTGELFF
D gene: .; V gene: TRBV28; clone size: .; CDR3 length: 14; J gene: TRBJ2-7; CDR3 DNA: TGTGCCAGCAGTTTATCCCCGGGGGGCGCCGAGCAGTACTTC; CDR3 protein: CASSLSPGGAEQYF
D gene: TRBD2; V gene: TRBV5-6; clone size: once; CDR3 length: 15; J gene: TRBJ2-1; CDR3 DNA: TGTGCCAGCAGCTTGTCTAGCGGGAGGGAAAATGAGCAGTTCTTC; CDR3 protein: CASSLSSGRENEQFF
D gene: .; V gene: TRBV4-3; clone size: .; CDR3 length: 14; J gene: TRBJ2-1; CDR3 DNA: TGCGCCAGCAGCCAAGATTTGGCGAACAATGAGCAGTTCTTC; CDR3 protein: CASSQDLANNEQFF
D gene: .; V gene: TRBV7-9; clone size: .; CDR3 length: 14; J gene: TRBJ2-3; CDR3 DNA: TGTGCCAGCAGCTTAGGCACTGCGGGCCATACGCAGTATTTT; CDR3 protein: CASSLGTAGHTQYF
D gene: TRBD1; V gene: TRBV28; clone size: .; CDR3 length: 15; J gene: TRBJ1-5; CDR3 DNA: TGTGCCAGCAGTCCCGGGGACAGCATCCTCGAGCCCCAGCATTTT; CDR3 protein: CASSPGDSILEPQHF
D gene: .; V gene: TRBV27; clone size: .; CDR3 length: 19; J gene: TRBJ2-1; CDR3 DNA: TGTGCCAGCAGTTTATCCCCAACTCGAGCGGAGGGGCCCGGCTATGAGCAGTTCTTC; CDR3 protein: CASSLSPTRAEGPGYEQFF
D gene: TRBD1; V gene: TRBV7-8; clone size: .; CDR3 length: 16; J gene: TRBJ1-1; CDR3 DNA: TGTGCCAGCAGCTTTCCGGGACAGGGCCGAAACACTGAAGCTTTCTTT; CDR3 protein: CASSFPGQGRNTEAFF
D gene: .; V gene: TRBV27; clone size: .; CDR3 length: 13; J gene: TRBJ2-1; CDR3 DNA: TGTGCCAGCAGTTTAAGGGCTTACAATGAGCAGTTCTTC; CDR3 protein: CASSLRAYNEQFF
D gene: TRBD1; V gene: TRBV5-5; clone size: .; CDR3 length: 14; J gene: TRBJ2-2; CDR3 DNA: TGTGCCAGCAGCTGGACAGGGAACACCGGGGAGCTGTTTTTT; CDR3 protein: CASSWTGNTGELFF
D gene: TRBD2; V gene: TRBV14; clone size: .; CDR3 length: 15; J gene: TRBJ2-1; CDR3 DNA: TGTGCCAGCAGCCAAGTGACTAGCGGGAGTAATGAGCAGTTCTTC; CDR3 protein: CASSQVTSGSNEQFF
D gene: .; V gene: TRBV14; clone size: .; CDR3 length: 15; J gene: TRBJ1-4; CDR3 DNA: TGTGCCAGCAGCCAAGATCGTCAGCGCAATGAAAAACTGTTTTTT; CDR3 protein: CASSQDRQRNEKLFF
D gene: TRBD1; V gene: TRBV9; clone size: .; CDR3 length: 13; J gene: TRBJ2-7; CDR3 DNA: TGTGCCAGCGAGGGACAGGGAGGACCCGAGCAGTACTTC; CDR3 protein: CASEGQGGPEQYF
D gene: .; V gene: TRBV27; clone size: once; CDR3 length: 14; J gene: TRBJ2-5; CDR3 DNA: TGTGCCAGCGGAACCCCCTCAATGCAAGAGACCCAGTACTTC; CDR3 protein: CASGTPSMQETQYF
D gene: .; V gene: TRBV7-9; clone size: .; CDR3 length: 12; J gene: TRBJ2-1; CDR3 DNA: TGTGCCAGCAGCTTGGGGTACAATGAGCAGTTCTTC; CDR3 protein: CASSLGYNEQFF
D gene: .; V gene: TRBV9; clone size: once; CDR3 length: 17; J gene: TRBJ1-3; CDR3 DNA: TGTGCCAGCAGCGAGCCTCTCACATCGACCTCTGGAAACACCATATATTTT; CDR3 protein: CASSEPLTSTSGNTIYF
D gene: .; V gene: TRBV28; clone size: once; CDR3 length: 17; J gene: TRBJ2-1; CDR3 DNA: TGTGCCAGCAGTCCCAGCAGGGGTCGTCTACACGGCGATGAGCAGTTCTTC; CDR3 protein: CASSPSRGRLHGDEQFF
D gene: .; V gene: TRBV28; clone size: .; CDR3 length: 15; J gene: TRBJ1-2; CDR3 DNA: TGTGCCAGCCTAATTAACAGGGAAAATTCGGGAGGCTACACCTTC; CDR3 protein: CASLINRENSGGYTF
D gene: TRBD2; V gene: TRBV27; clone size: many; CDR3 length: 13; J gene: TRBJ2-7; CDR3 DNA: TGTGCCAGCAGTATAGCGGGAGCCTGGGAGCAGTACTTC; CDR3 protein: CASSIAGAWEQYF
D gene: .; V gene: TRBV19; clone size: .; CDR3 length: 15; J gene: TRBJ2-1; CDR3 DNA: TGTGCCAGTAGAGGGGGTTTTTTCTCCTACAATGAGCAGTTCTTC; CDR3 protein: CASRGGFFSYNEQFF
D gene: TRBD1; V gene: TRBV7-2; clone size: .; CDR3 length: 14; J gene: TRBJ1-1; CDR3 DNA: TGTGCCAGCAGCGGTCACAGGGGTCGCACTGAAGCTTTCTTT; CDR3 protein: CASSGHRGRTEAFF
D gene: .; V gene: TRBV7-9; clone size: .; CDR3 length: 15; J gene: TRBJ2-7; CDR3 DNA: TGTGCCAGCAGCTTACCCGGACAAATTGGCTACGAGCAGTACTTC; CDR3 protein: CASSLPGQIGYEQYF
D gene: .; V gene: TRBV11-2; clone size: .; CDR3 length: 12; J gene: TRBJ2-1; CDR3 DNA: TGTGCCAGCAGCTCACGGGGCTATGAGCAGTTCTTC; CDR3 protein: CASSSRGYEQFF
D gene: TRBD1; V gene: TRBV9; clone size: .; CDR3 length: 13; J gene: TRBJ2-7; CDR3 DNA: TGTGCCAGCAGCTCGGGACAGATGACTGAGCAGTACTTC; CDR3 protein: CASSSGQMTEQYF
D gene: TRBD1; V gene: TRBV19; clone size: .; CDR3 length: 16; J gene: TRBJ2-7; CDR3 DNA: TGTGCCAGTAGTATAGATGTGGGACAGGGCTCCTACGAGCAGTACTTC; CDR3 protein: CASSIDVGQGSYEQYF
D gene: .; V gene: TRBV11-2; clone size: .; CDR3 length: 19; J gene: TRBJ2-7; CDR3 DNA: TGTGCCAGCAGCTTAGAGTCTGAGAAGCTGAGCGGACAGCCGTGGGAGCAGTACTTC; CDR3 protein: CASSLESEKLSGQPWEQYF
D gene: TRBD2; V gene: TRBV7-9; clone size: once; CDR3 length: 15; J gene: TRBJ2-7; CDR3 DNA: TGTGCCAGCAGCTCCCCGGGACTAGCGGACTACGAGCAGTACTTC; CDR3 protein: CASSSPGLADYEQYF
D gene: .; V gene: TRBV7-8; clone size: .; CDR3 length: 13; J gene: TRBJ2-7; CDR3 DNA: TGTGCCAGCAGCATTGACGGATCCTACGAGCAGTACTTC; CDR3 protein: CASSIDGSYEQYF